Below are 9 T cell receptor beta chains sequenced from a single sample in a study of radiotherapy plus CTLA-4 blockade in lung cancer. TCRdb's copy holds only in-frame clones and misses some; the assay was immunoSEQ multiplex PCR. The sample has some 71,000 clones, more than 70% seen once. Sequencing used peripheral blood, obtained from a patient treated with radiotherapy plus ipilimumab. The source is a human donor with non-small cell lung cancer whose response to radiotherapy plus ipilimumab could not be evaluated. Some clones in this sample may be carry-over from other donors' samples.

The CDR3 nucleotides read TGTGCCAGCAGCTCGACAGGGATGGAGACCCAGTACTTC. As protein: CASSSTGMETQYF. The chain couples TRBV5-8 to TRBJ2-5; 7 bases map to TRBD1. Germline CDR1 and CDR2: SGHTS and YDEGEE. CDR3 length equals 13 residues. With 3 bases clipped from V and 5 bases from J, the junction kept 4 bases outside the gene matches.

V is TRBV5-1 and J is TRBJ2-2; D uncertain. CDR1 SGHRS and CDR2 YFSETQ come from the germline V gene. The V end was cut by 1 base, the J end by 0 bases, with 4 bases between. CDR3 size: 14 residues. The CDR3 loop reads CASSLIANTGELFF. In DNA, the CDR3 is TGCGCCAGCAGCTTGATCGCGAACACCGGGGAGCTGTTTTTT.

CDR3 sequence: CASSEWDRGEQYF. In DNA form, the CDR3 reads TGTGCCAGCAGCGAATGGGACAGGGGTGAGCAGTACTTC. V is TRBV9 and J is TRBJ2-7, with 10 bases aligning to TRBD1. After removal of 3 bases from V and 7 bases from J, the junction contained 4 bases not matched to a gene. This CDR3 has 13 amino acids. From germline, CDR1 is SGDLS and CDR2 YYNGEE.

In this sample, this clone turned up once. The J gene is TRBJ2-5, the V gene TRBV5-4, with D possibly TRBD2 on 6 matching bases. This CDR3 comprises 15 residues. Trimming left V 4 bases short and J 1 base short, with 14 bases between. Germline CDR1 reads SGHNT; CDR2 reads YYREEE (reference sequence). CDR3 DNA: TGTGCCAGCAGCGGTGGGGCGGGACCCCAAGAGACCCAGTACTTC. It codes for CASSGGAGPQETQYF.

The chain is built from TRBV6-1 and TRBJ1-2; D call uncertain. This CDR3 contains 12 residues. Deletions cut 5 bases from V and 2 bases from J, with 6 bases between. Germline CDR1 MNHNS, CDR2 SASEGT. The CDR3 DNA is TGTGCCAGCAGTAACGGGAACTATGGCTACACCTTC. Its translation is CASSNGNYGYTF.

The chain joins TRBV5-1 to TRBJ1-1; D is unresolved. CDR1 and CDR2 from the germline V gene are SGHRS and YFSETQ. Trimming cost V 0 bases and J 2 bases, with 14 bases left between them. This CDR3 has 16 residues. CDR3 sequence: CASSLEPPGTNTEAFF. CDR3 coding DNA: TGCGCCAGCAGCTTGGAACCCCCAGGTACCAACACTGAAGCTTTCTTT. Full variable domain (missing parts from reference TRBV5-1 and TRBJ1-1): KAGVTQTPRYLIKTRGQQVTLSCSPISGHRSVSWYQQTPGQGLQFLFEYFSETQRNKGNFPGRFSGRQFSNSRSEMNVSTLELGDSALYLCASSLEPPGTNTEAFFGQGTRLTVV.

V gene TRBV11-1 combines with J gene TRBJ1-3; 8 nucleotides line up with TRBD1. Germline CDR1 reads SGHAT; CDR2 reads FQDESV (reference sequence). V dropped 6 bases and J dropped 0; count of bases not matched to a gene: 7. CDR3 length: 16 amino acids. In DNA, the CDR3 is TGTGCCAGCAGACCAGGGGGCAGTAGCTCTGGAAACACCATATATTTT. Amino acid sequence: CASRPGGSSSGNTIYF.

This clone was counted a single time. The chain has TRBV30 and TRBJ2-7; TRBD1 might be the D (6 bases). The CDR3 is 15 residues long. CDR1 is GTSNPN and CDR2 is SVGIG in the germline V gene (reference sequence). Deletions cut 4 bases from V and 1 base from J, with 17 bases between. CDR3 bases: TGTGCCTGGACCAGGGGACACCTAGAGTCCTACGAGCAGTACTTC. Protein product: CAWTRGHLESYEQYF.

The J gene is TRBJ1-2, the V gene TRBV7-9, with a weak D call TRBD1 (5 bases). The germline gives CDR1 SEHNR, CDR2 FQNEAQ (reference sequence). CDR3 length: 16 residues. The V end was cut by 6 bases, the J end by 0 bases, with 17 bases between. The DNA for the CDR3 is TGTGCCAGCAGTTTCTCGGGGGAGCAAGCTAACTATGGCTACACCTTC. As protein: CASSFSGEQANYGYTF.